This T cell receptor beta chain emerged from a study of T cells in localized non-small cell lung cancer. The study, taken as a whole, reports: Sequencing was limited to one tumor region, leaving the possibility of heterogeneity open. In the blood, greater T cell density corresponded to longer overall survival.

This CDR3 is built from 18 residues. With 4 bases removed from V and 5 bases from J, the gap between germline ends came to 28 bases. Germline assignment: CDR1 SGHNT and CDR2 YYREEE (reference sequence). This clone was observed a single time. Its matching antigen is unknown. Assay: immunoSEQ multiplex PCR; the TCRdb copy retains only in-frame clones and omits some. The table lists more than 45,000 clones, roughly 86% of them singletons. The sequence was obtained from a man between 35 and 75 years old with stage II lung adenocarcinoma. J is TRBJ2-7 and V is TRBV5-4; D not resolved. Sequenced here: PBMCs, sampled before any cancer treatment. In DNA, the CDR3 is TGTGCCAGCAGCCAAGCTGACGGCCGAGCATCCGCCCCGGACGAGCAGTACTTC. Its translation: CASSQADGRASAPDEQYF.